These 25 T cell receptor beta chains originate from one sample sequenced in a study of shared clonotypes between healthy human individuals. Selected positively for CCR7 and CD45RO-negative, naive CD8 cells excluded terminally differentiated effector memory CD45RA+ cells. Using immunoSEQ multiplex PCR, the repertoire was profiled, and TCRdb retains in-frame clones only, with some absent. The table has hundreds of thousands of clones, roughly 95% seen once. The sequencing sample was made of naive CD8+ T cells sorted from blood. The source is a woman in her 30s in good health.

This clone was picked up one time. This chain uses TRBV7-2 with TRBJ2-1; D perhaps matches TRBD1 (6 bases). The V and J ends lost 5 bases and 6 bases respectively, with 11 bases between them. The CDR3 has 13 residues. Germline V gene data show CDR1 as SGHTA and CDR2 as FQGNSA. The CDR3 reads CASSLRGSNEQFF. The CDR3 DNA is TGTGCCAGCAGCCTCAGGGGATCCAATGAGCAGTTCTTC.

The chain links TRBV5-1 to TRBJ2-1; no clear D. V dropped 0 bases and J dropped 5 bases, with 9 bases sitting between them. From germline, CDR1 is SGHRS and CDR2 YFSETQ. The CDR3 has 14 amino acids. In nucleotides, the CDR3 is TGCGCCAGCAGCTTGGAGACTCGAAACAATGAGCAGTTCTTC. This encodes CASSLETRNNEQFF.

CDR3 region: CATTPRSGHTEAFF. The CDR3 DNA is TGTGCCACCACGCCCCGTTCCGGCCACACTGAAGCTTTCTTT. The J gene is TRBJ1-1, the V gene TRBV19; D is undetermined. Germline CDR1 LNHDA, CDR2 SQIVND (reference sequence). CDR3 length: 14 amino acids. Trimming took 10 bases from V and 3 from J, leaving 18 bases between them.

For the CDR3, the DNA is TGTGCCAGCAGCGCCTTGGGGACCGGGGAGCTGTTTTTT. This encodes CASSALGTGELFF. This chain uses TRBV6-1 with TRBJ2-2; D remains unclear. V was pared by 6 bases and J by 5 bases, with 10 bases between. The CDR3 is 13 amino acids. The V gene's germline CDR1 is MNHNS and CDR2 SASEGT.

This clone was recorded only once. The chain combines TRBV15 with TRBJ2-3; D unresolved. V dropped 7 bases and J dropped 1 base, with 15 bases sitting between them. CDR3 length: 15 residues. Germline V gene lookup returns CDR1 LNHNV and CDR2 YYDKDF (reference sequence). CDR3 bases: TGTGCCACCACAAGAAGGAGAGGTGGCACAGATACGCAGTATTTT. Translation: CATTRRRGGTDTQYF.

The chain combines TRBV11-3 with TRBJ2-7, with D perhaps matching TRBD1 (6 bases). The germline V gene encodes CDR1 SGHNT and CDR2 YENEEA. The CDR3 extends over 13 amino acids. V was clipped by 3 bases and J by 1 base, with 7 bases between them. The CDR3 sequence is CASSFQGSYEQYF. CDR3 DNA: TGTGCCAGCAGCTTTCAGGGGTCCTACGAGCAGTACTTC. Supplemented by reference TRBV11-3 and TRBJ2-7, the full variable domain reads EAGVVQSPRYKIIEKKQPVAFWCNPISGHNTLYWYLQNLGQGPELLIRYENEEAVDDSQLPKDRFSAERLKGVDSTLKIQPAELGDSAVYLCASSFQGSYEQYFGPGTRLTVT.

The chain has TRBV7-9 and TRBJ2-1; TRBD2 is a possible D gene (6 bases). CDR1 is SEHNR and CDR2 is FQNEAQ in the germline V gene (reference sequence). V was trimmed by 7 bases and J by 10 bases, leaving 14 bases between them. This CDR3 spans 12 amino acids. The CDR3 DNA is TGTGCCAGCACCGAGAGGGCGGGAGAGCAGTTCTTC. This codes for CASTERAGEQFF. Full variable domain (outside the CDR3, taken from reference TRBV7-9 and TRBJ2-1): DTGVSQNPRHKITKRGQNVTFRCDPISEHNRLYWYRQTLGQGPEFLTYFQNEAQLEKSRLLSDRFSAERPKGSFSTLEIQRTEQGDSAMYLCASTERAGEQFFGPGTRLTVL.

The chain carries TRBV28 and TRBJ2-5; D may be TRBD2 (5 bases). Gene TRBJ2-7 matches the end of the DNA better, so the J call may be wrong. Germline V gives CDR1 MDHEN, CDR2 SYDVKM. The CDR3 covers 16 residues. CDR3 sequence (DNA): TGTGCCAGCAGTTTCGTGCGGGTCACATCCTCCTACGAGCAGTACTTC. Protein product: CASSFVRVTSSYEQYF.

This chain joins TRBV25-1 and TRBJ2-1, with D unresolved. CDR1 and CDR2 from the germline V gene are MGHDK and SYGVNS. The CDR3 extends over 16 amino acids. With 0 bases removed from V and 6 bases from J, the gap between germline ends came to 15 bases. As DNA, the CDR3 is TGTGCCAGCAGTGAATACGGAGCCCCACCGGGCAATGAGCAGTTCTTC. As protein: CASSEYGAPPGNEQFF.

The table lists this clone with a count of one. The chain joins TRBV30 to TRBJ2-1, with TRBD1 identical over 9 bases. This CDR3 is built from 14 residues. Per germline, CDR1 GTSNPN and CDR2 SVGIG (reference sequence). J lost 9 bases, V lost 5 bases, and 11 bases had no gene match. CDR3 nucleotide sequence: TGTGCCTGGGACCCGACAGGGGGAAAGGGTGAGCAGTTCTTC. This codes for CAWDPTGGKGEQFF. The variable domain in full, with the rest retrieved from reference TRBV30 and TRBJ2-1, is SQTIHQWPATLVQPVGSPLSLECTVEGTSNPNLYWYRQAAGRGLQLLFYSVGIGQISSEVPQNLSASRPQDRQFILSSKKLLLSDSGFYLCAWDPTGGKGEQFFGPGTRLTVL.

V and J are TRBV15 and TRBJ2-1; no clear D. Germline assignment: CDR1 LNHNV and CDR2 YYDKDF (reference sequence). The CDR3 spans 17 residues. V shed 0 bases and J shed 4 bases, with 16 bases lying between them. This CDR3 is CATSREFGQTHYNEQFF. In nucleotides, the CDR3 is TGTGCCACCAGCAGAGAATTTGGGCAGACTCATTACAATGAGCAGTTCTTC.

This clone showed up just once. The chain joins TRBV29-1 to TRBJ2-3; TRBD2 might be the D (5 bases). V lost 8 bases, J lost 2 bases, and 14 bases lay in between. CDR3 length: 13 residues. Looked up from germline, CDR1 is SQVTM and CDR2 is ANQGSEA. The CDR3 region has the DNA TGCAGCCCTCGCGGGTTGGACACAGATACGCAGTATTTT. Encoded protein: CSPRGLDTDTQYF.

CDR3 bases: TGTGCCAGCAGCCATCTGCCGGGCAGGGAAGCTTTCTTT. This encodes CASSHLPGREAFF. J is TRBJ1-1 and V is TRBV28; no clear D. The germline CDR1 and CDR2 sequences are MDHEN and SYDVKM. The CDR3 has 13 residues. V was shortened by 6 bases and J by 8 bases, with 16 bases between the two germline ends. Combining the CDR3 with reference TRBV28 and TRBJ1-1 gives the whole variable domain DVKVTQSSRYLVKRTGEKVFLECVQDMDHENMFWYRQDPGLGLRLIYFSYDVKMKEKGDIPEGYSVSREKKERFSLILESASTNQTSMYLCASSHLPGREAFFGQGTRLTVV.

J is TRBJ2-5 and V is TRBV28; D is undetermined. The last part of the DNA fits TRBJ2-7 better; the J call may be wrong. The CDR3 is made up of 14 amino acids. Per the germline V gene, CDR1 is MDHEN and CDR2 is SYDVKM. CDR3 bases: TGTGCCAGCAGTTTTGTACGGTCCGCTTACGAGCAGTACTTC. Its translation: CASSFVRSAYEQYF.

The chain has TRBV5-8 and TRBJ2-7, with D possibly TRBD2 on 6 matching bases. V was clipped by 4 bases and J by 1 base, with 15 bases between them. CDR1 is SGHTS and CDR2 is YDEGEE in the germline V gene. CDR3 length: 15 amino acids. The CDR3 DNA sequence: TGTGCCAGCAGCCTCCGCGGGGCCGAGTCCTACGAGCAGTACTTC. It encodes CASSLRGAESYEQYF.

This chain uses TRBV27 with TRBJ1-5; D gene uncertain. The CDR3 extends over 16 amino acids. Looked up from germline, CDR1 is MNHEY and CDR2 is SMNVEV (reference sequence). Trimming took off 0 bases at V and 7 bases at J, with 16 bases between the two ends. The CDR3 region is CASSLSFGEAGQPQHF. As DNA, the CDR3 is TGTGCCAGCAGTTTATCGTTCGGGGAAGCGGGGCAGCCCCAGCATTTT.

DNA of the CDR3: TGCGCCAGCAGCCAAGCCCCTAGCGGGAGCTACGAGCAGTACTTC. Translated: CASSQAPSGSYEQYF. The rearrangement uses TRBV4-1 and TRBJ2-7; TRBD2 agrees at 10 bases. V shed 1 base and J 3 bases; nucleotides not matched to a gene: 3. Germline loops: CDR1 MGHRA, CDR2 YSYEKL. There are 15 residues in the CDR3.

The CDR3 DNA reads TGTGCCAGCAGTTACCCGGACAGCTCCTACGAGCAGTACTTC. Protein: CASSYPDSSYEQYF. This chain links TRBV6-6 with TRBJ2-7; a weak D match, TRBD1 (6 bases). The CDR3 has 14 residues. Trimming pared 2 bases from V and 0 bases from J, leaving 8 bases between. Germline loops: CDR1 MNHNY, CDR2 SVGAGI (reference sequence).

The CDR3 is CASSYSSSGTEAFF. The CDR3 DNA follows: TGTGCCAGCAGTTACTCGTCATCAGGCACTGAAGCTTTCTTT. The chain employs TRBV6-6 and TRBJ1-1; D is unresolved. This CDR3 has 14 residues. V lost 0 bases to trimming and J lost 4 bases, with 9 bases between them. The germline CDR1 and CDR2 sequences are MNHNY and SVGAGI (reference sequence).

The table lists this clone with a count of one. The chain links TRBV7-2 to TRBJ2-7, with D tentatively TRBD2 (6 bases). There are 15 residues in the CDR3. Trimming took 1 base from V and 4 from J, leaving 14 bases between them. The germline gives CDR1 SGHTA, CDR2 FQGNSA. The CDR3 sequence: CASSLEGEAGYEQYF. Here the CDR3 DNA reads TGTGCCAGCAGCTTAGAGGGAGAGGCGGGATACGAGCAGTACTTC.

The chain is built from TRBV28 and TRBJ2-7, with D possibly being TRBD2 (6 bases). This CDR3 spans 14 amino acids. V was clipped by 3 bases and J by 4 bases, with 13 bases between them. Germline lookup yields CDR1 MDHEN and CDR2 SYDVKM. Written as DNA, the CDR3 is TGTGCCAGCAGTTTTGGGGGAGGTCTGTACGAGCAGTACTTC. Amino acids: CASSFGGGLYEQYF.

The chain employs TRBV15 and TRBJ1-1; 7 bases are shared with TRBD1. The CDR3 contains 17 residues. V was clipped by 1 base and J by 0 bases; unmatched bases: 8. Germline-derived CDR1 and CDR2 are LNHNV and YYDKDF (reference sequence). The CDR3 DNA sequence: TGTGCCACCAGCAGAGGCCCCTGGACAGGTATGAACACTGAAGCTTTCTTT. This codes for CATSRGPWTGMNTEAFF. Filled out from reference TRBV15 and TRBJ1-1, the complete variable domain reads DAMVIQNPRYQVTQFGKPVTLSCSQTLNHNVMYWYQQKSSQAPKLLFHYYDKDFNNEADTPDNFQSRRPNTSFCFLDIRSPGLGDTAMYLCATSRGPWTGMNTEAFFGQGTRLTVV.

The chain has TRBV28 and TRBJ1-2; D gene uncertain. Germline V lookup: CDR1 MDHEN, CDR2 SYDVKM. The length of the CDR3 is 14 residues. With 7 bases removed from V and 3 bases from J, the gap between germline ends came to 15 bases. The CDR3 reads CASNPSQDDYGYTF. For the CDR3, the DNA is TGTGCCAGCAACCCCTCTCAGGACGACTATGGCTACACCTTC.

The chain recombines TRBV5-1 with TRBJ2-1, with 7 bases matching TRBD2. This CDR3 has 16 amino acids. V lost 0 bases to trimming and J lost 7 bases; unmatched junction nucleotides: 10. Germline loops: CDR1 SGHRS, CDR2 YFSETQ. CDR3 sequence reads: CASSLAPTDGGNEQFF. The CDR3 region has the DNA TGCGCCAGCAGCTTGGCCCCCACCGACGGGGGGAATGAGCAGTTCTTC.

The genes are TRBV4-1 and TRBJ2-7, with 7 bases identical to TRBD2. CDR3 length: 15 residues. CDR1 is MGHRA, CDR2 YSYEKL, per germline. Trimming cost V 4 bases and J 4 bases; bases outside gene matches: 10. CDR3 amino acids: CASSRSPGGVYEQYF. The CDR3 DNA follows: TGCGCCAGCAGCCGATCTCCGGGGGGAGTTTACGAGCAGTACTTC.